This T cell receptor beta chain originates from a study of OX40 agonist ivuxolimab in advanced cancers. Overall study: Partial responses were achieved by three patients, of whom one had hepatocellular carcinoma and two had cutaneous melanoma.

This CDR3 contains 16 residues. Germline CDR1 and CDR2: SGHTA and FQGTGA. V gave up 2 bases and J gave up 6 bases, with 14 bases separating them. Data came from immunoSEQ multiplex PCR; TCRdb stores just in-frame clones and leaves some out. Among about 83,000 clones, roughly 84% were seen once, and the ten largest hold 7.3%. This clonotype originated in an adult with an advanced solid tumor such as melanoma, head and neck, liver or kidney cancer. This material consisted of CD4+ or CD8+ T cells sorted from blood, taken in a trial of the OX40 agonist ivuxolimab. V is TRBV7-3 and J is TRBJ1-6, with a tentative D call TRBD1 (6 bases). CDR3 protein: CASSLSPGAGNSPLHF. CDR3 DNA: TGTGCCAGCAGCTTATCTCCAGGGGCCGGTAATTCACCCCTCCACTTT.